The 24 T cell receptor beta chains presented below share a single source sample, sequenced in a study of cytomegalovirus exposure and HLA in healthy donors (dated by TCRdb to about 2017). Libraries were prepared through the immunoSEQ multiplex PCR assay. The multiplex PCR relied on a mix of 60 forward primers for TCR Vbeta segments and 13 reverse primers for TCR Jbeta segments. In TCRdb, the immuneACCESS table is reduced to in-frame sequences with V and J assigned. These tables do not hold every clone; where another copy was compared, an unresolved V gene accounts for under half, and the others remain unexplained. Within this sample are about 85,000 clones, with about 80% of them counted one time only. The top ten clones comprise approximately 29% of the sample. Sample: PBMCs. Source of these receptors: a man aged 50 to 59 in good health and CMV-seropositive.

The chain links TRBV29-1 to TRBJ2-2, with TRBD1 as a possible D gene (5 bases). Germline loops: CDR1 SQVTM, CDR2 ANQGSEA. The CDR3 consists of 13 residues. V gave up 0 bases and J gave up 8 bases, with 10 bases separating them. CDR3 region: CSVEELRVGELFF. The CDR3 DNA sequence: TGCAGCGTTGAAGAACTCAGGGTGGGGGAGCTGTTTTTT.

The genes are TRBV7-3 and TRBJ2-7; perhaps TRBD1 as D (7 bases). V was shortened by 3 bases and J by 6 bases, with 12 bases between the two germline ends. From germline, CDR1 is SGHTA and CDR2 FQGTGA. This CDR3 comprises 13 residues. This chain's CDR3 is CASSFSGGGEQYF. Written as DNA, the CDR3 is TGTGCCAGCAGCTTTTCAGGGGGAGGCGAGCAGTACTTC.

The chain recombines TRBV6-5 with TRBJ2-1; weak D call: TRBD2 (5 bases). From germline, CDR1 is MNHEY and CDR2 SVGAGI. This CDR3 comprises 14 residues. V lost 3 bases to trimming and J lost 8 bases, with 14 bases between them. The CDR3, as DNA: TGTGCCAGCAGTTATGGGGAGAATAGGTATGAGCAGTTCTTC. Translated, it gives CASSYGENRYEQFF.

A few counts support this clone. The rearrangement uses TRBV25-1 and TRBJ1-3, with 8 bases fitting TRBD1. Germline V gives CDR1 MGHDK, CDR2 SYGVNS. Germline trimming cut 4 bases from V and 7 bases from J; bases unmatched to any gene: 9. The CDR3 covers 15 residues. The CDR3 DNA follows: TGTGCCAGCAGTGCAGGCCTGGACAGGGTCAACACCATATATTTT. Amino acid sequence: CASSAGLDRVNTIYF. The full variable domain, completed using reference TRBV25-1 and TRBJ1-3, is EADIYQTPRYLVIGTGKKITLECSQTMGHDKMYWYQQDPGMELHLIHYSYGVNSTEKGDLSSESTVSRIRTEHFPLTLESARPSHTSQYLCASSAGLDRVNTIYFGEGSWLTVV.

This chain connects TRBV14 to TRBJ1-2; perhaps TRBD1 as D (5 bases). Trimming left V 0 bases short and J 4 bases short, with 9 bases between. CDR1 is SGHDN, CDR2 FVKESK, per germline. The CDR3 has 14 amino acids. CDR3 in amino acids: CASSQDLTVYGYTF. DNA for the CDR3: TGTGCCAGCAGCCAAGACTTGACAGTCTATGGCTACACCTTC.

As for this clone: At one boundary the junction diverges from the germline segment, which might be a read error. The V and J genes are TRBV15 and TRBJ1-5, with unresolved D. The CDR3 is 16 amino acids. Germline values: CDR1 LNHNV, CDR2 YYDKDF (reference sequence). The CDR3 DNA sequence: TGTGCCAACAGCAGCACGGCATACTATAGCAATCAGCCCCAGCATTTT. Translation: CANSSTAYYSNQPQHF. The full variable domain, in which reference TRBV15 and TRBJ1-5 provide the parts outside the CDR3, is DAMVIQNPRYQVTQFGKPVTLSCSQTLNHNVMYWYQQKSSQAPKLLFHYYDKDFNNEADTPDNFQSRRPNTSFCFLDIRSPGLGDTAMYLCANSSTAYYSNQPQHFGDGTRLSIL.

This clone appeared a few times. This rearrangement joins TRBV13 to TRBJ1-1, with D perhaps matching TRBD1 (6 bases). The CDR3 runs 13 residues. Trimming pared 5 bases from V and 3 bases from J, leaving 10 bases between. CDR1 and CDR2 (germline): PRHDT, FYEKMQ (reference sequence). The CDR3 here is CASSRDTHTEAFF. The CDR3 nucleotides are TGTGCCAGCAGCCGGGACACCCACACTGAAGCTTTCTTT.

The genes are TRBV4-2 and TRBJ2-2, with 14 positions matching TRBD2. Germline V CDR1 and CDR2: LGHNA, YNFKEQ. This CDR3 contains 19 residues. The V and J ends lost 6 bases and 6 bases, in that order; junction bases with no gene match: 15. The CDR3 sequence: CASRRQGSLTSGRAGELFF. The CDR3 DNA is TGTGCCAGCAGACGACAGGGATCCCTGACTAGCGGGAGGGCCGGGGAGCTGTTTTTT.

Only a few counts were recorded for this clone. This chain links TRBV6-5 with TRBJ2-3; D uncertain. The CDR3 length is 12 residues. V was trimmed by 6 bases and J by 2 bases, leaving 6 bases between them. Germline lookup yields CDR1 MNHEY and CDR2 SVGAGI. The CDR3 region is CASSSSTDTQYF. The CDR3 DNA follows: TGTGCCAGCAGCTCCTCCACAGATACGCAGTATTTT.

The CDR3 loop is CASSQEGGSNYGYTF. Here the CDR3 DNA reads TGCGCCAGCAGCCAAGAGGGGGGGTCCAACTATGGCTACACCTTC. This chain uses TRBV4-3 with TRBJ1-2; tentative D call: TRBD1 (5 bases). CDR3 size: 15 residues. Trimming removed 0 bases from V and 2 bases from J, with 10 bases in between. Germline CDR1 is LGHNA and CDR2 is YSLEER.

A remark on this clone: A junction boundary mismatches the germline segment, possibly from a read error. This chain joins TRBV7-9 and TRBJ1-2; D is perhaps TRBD1 (6 bases). In germline, CDR1 is SEHNR, CDR2 FQNEAQ (reference sequence). This CDR3 is built from 16 residues. In nucleotides, the CDR3 is TGTTCCAGCAGCCACCCCGATGCGGGGGCCAACTATGGCTACACCTTC. Its protein product is CSSSHPDAGANYGYTF.

The gene calls are TRBV14 and TRBJ1-2; D is unclear. V was pared by 4 bases and J by 8 bases, with 20 bases between. Germline-derived CDR1 and CDR2 are SGHDN and FVKESK. The length of the CDR3 is 15 residues. CDR3 coding DNA: TGTGCCAGCAGCCCGTTAAAGCCGGGGAGCGGGGGCTACACCTTC. It codes for CASSPLKPGSGGYTF.

The V gene is TRBV19, the J gene TRBJ1-5; 7 bases line up with TRBD1. The CDR3 is 16 amino acids. V shed 6 bases, J shed 7 bases, and the junction held 15 bases outside the gene matches. Per germline, CDR1 LNHDA and CDR2 SQIVND (reference sequence). CDR3 protein: CASSSRQGEYEQPQHF. DNA of the CDR3: TGTGCCAGTAGCAGCCGACAGGGAGAGTATGAACAGCCCCAGCATTTT.

The chain is built from TRBV6-5 and TRBJ2-2; 8 positions agree with TRBD2. The germline gives CDR1 MNHEY, CDR2 SVGAGI. The J segment lost 8 bases and the V segment lost 1 base, leaving 9 bases of the junction unmatched. There are 16 residues in the CDR3. The CDR3 region has the DNA TGTGCCAGCAGTTACTGGGCCGGGAGGGCCGAGGGGGAGCTGTTTTTT. Encoded protein: CASSYWAGRAEGELFF.

This clone was observed a single time. The rearrangement uses TRBV4-1 and TRBJ1-2; D remains ambiguous. The length of the CDR3 is 13 residues. The germline V gene has CDR1 MGHRA and CDR2 YSYEKL. V was pared by 2 bases and J by 7 bases, with 11 bases between. This CDR3 reads CASSQYGVGGYTF. For the CDR3, the DNA is TGCGCCAGCAGCCAATACGGAGTTGGTGGCTACACCTTC.

This sequence joins TRBV9 and TRBJ2-1, with D tentatively TRBD2 (6 bases). Per the germline V gene, CDR1 is SGDLS and CDR2 is YYNGEE. V lost 1 base to trimming and J lost 2 bases, with 13 bases between them. CDR3 length: 16 residues. The CDR3 is CASSVRFSGTYNEQFF. CDR3 nucleotide sequence: TGTGCCAGCAGCGTACGTTTTAGCGGAACCTACAATGAGCAGTTCTTC.

The chain employs TRBV6-1 and TRBJ1-5, with D tentatively TRBD1 (5 bases). There are 13 residues in the CDR3. V lost 6 bases and J 4 bases, leaving 10 bases between the germline ends. Germline loops: CDR1 MNHNS, CDR2 SASEGT. The CDR3 sequence: CASRGGSNQPQHF. The DNA of the CDR3 is TGTGCCAGCAGGGGGGGGTCTAATCAGCCCCAGCATTTT.

The V gene is TRBV20-1, the J gene TRBJ2-1; 11 nucleotides agree with TRBD2. Germline CDR1 and CDR2: DFQATT and SNEGSKA (reference sequence). The V segment lost 6 bases and the J segment 16 bases; nucleotides outside the gene matches: 8. The CDR3 runs to 11 residues. CDR3 coding DNA: TGCAGTGCAAGTCCGGGACTAGCGGAATTCTTC. Protein product: CSASPGLAEFF.

This chain joins TRBV10-3 and TRBJ2-3; 9 positions agree with TRBD1. Germline-derived CDR1 and CDR2 are ENHRY and SYGVKD. Trimming at V came to 5 bases and at J to 0 bases, leaving 6 bases not matched to a gene. This CDR3 contains 16 residues. The CDR3 here is CAISPGQGTSTDTQYF. The CDR3 DNA is TGTGCCATCAGTCCGGGACAGGGAACGAGCACAGATACGCAGTATTTT.

The V gene is TRBV5-5, the J gene TRBJ1-2; 8 bases are shared with TRBD1. CDR3 size: 15 residues. Germline V gives CDR1 SGHKS, CDR2 YYEKEE (reference sequence). The V segment lost 4 bases and the J segment 2 bases; nucleotides outside the gene matches: 7. The CDR3 DNA follows: TGTGCCAGCAGCCCCGGGACAGGAGCAAACTATGGCTACACCTTC. Translated: CASSPGTGANYGYTF.

V gene TRBV6-5 combines with J gene TRBJ2-7; D gene uncertain. V shed 9 bases and J shed 4 bases, with 16 bases lying between them. Germline-derived CDR1 and CDR2 are MNHEY and SVGAGI. The CDR3 covers 13 residues. The CDR3 DNA follows: TGTGCCAGTCAAAGTGGAGCACCATACGAGCAGTACTTC. Encoded protein: CASQSGAPYEQYF.

This clone has a handful of counts. This chain links TRBV7-2 with TRBJ2-3, with TRBD1 matching 9 bases. The length of the CDR3 is 16 residues. With 4 bases clipped from V and 2 bases from J, the junction kept 7 bases outside the gene matches. The germline gives CDR1 SGHTA, CDR2 FQGNSA. As DNA, the CDR3 is TGTGCCAGCAGCTCAGGGACAGGGTTTCCCACAGATACGCAGTATTTT. It translates to CASSSGTGFPTDTQYF.

This clone was seen just once. CDR3 bases: TGTGCCAGCCTAGGGGACAGATATGGCTACACCTTC. It yields the protein CASLGDRYGYTF. The J gene is TRBJ1-2, the V gene TRBV6-5, with 7 bases fitting TRBD1. V lost 8 bases, J lost 5 bases, and 5 bases stayed unmatched. In germline, CDR1 is MNHEY, CDR2 SVGAGI. The CDR3 extends over 12 amino acids.

The chain is built from TRBV19 and TRBJ1-2; a possible D gene is TRBD1 (6 bases). The CDR3 is made up of 14 amino acids. Germline CDR1 and CDR2: LNHDA and SQIVND (reference sequence). Trimming cost V 6 bases and J 0 bases, with 11 bases left between them. CDR3: CASSPGHPNYGYTF. Here the CDR3 DNA reads TGTGCCAGTAGCCCGGGACATCCTAACTATGGCTACACCTTC.